Presented here are 24 T cell receptor beta chains from one specimen sequenced in a study of cytomegalovirus exposure and HLA in healthy donors. The PCR employed 60 Vbeta primers together with 13 Jbeta primers. Sequencing used immunoSEQ multiplex PCR; TCRdb keeps in-frame clones, though not all of them. The table lists around 99,000 clones, roughly three quarters of them singletons, with more than 2% in the top ten. The specimen sequenced was PBMCs. The receptors shown here come from a man younger than 35 in good health and CMV-seronegative.

This clone was counted between two and nine times. The chain links TRBV5-1 to TRBJ2-5; TRBD2 is a possible D gene (5 bases). Trimming left V 0 bases short and J 2 bases short, with 11 bases between. The CDR3 loop spans 15 amino acids. Germline V gene data show CDR1 as SGHRS and CDR2 as YFSETQ. The CDR3 protein is CASSLAGSWQETQYF. CDR3 bases: TGCGCCAGCAGCTTGGCGGGATCCTGGCAAGAGACCCAGTACTTC.

The table lists this clone with a count of one. The rearrangement uses TRBV4-2 and TRBJ1-2; D is possibly TRBD1 (6 bases). V was pared by 0 bases and J by 4 bases, with 9 bases between. The CDR3 extends over 14 amino acids. Germline loops: CDR1 LGHNA, CDR2 YNFKEQ. The CDR3 protein is CASSQDGTPYGYTF. The DNA of the CDR3 is TGTGCCAGCAGCCAAGACGGGACACCCTATGGCTACACCTTC.

The chain couples TRBV27 to TRBJ1-4; 8 nucleotides match TRBD1. After removal of 4 bases from V and 6 bases from J, the junction contained 7 bases not matched to a gene. Looked up from germline, CDR1 is MNHEY and CDR2 is SMNVEV (reference sequence). CDR3 length equals 15 residues. The CDR3 protein is CASSSAGTGDEKLFF. In DNA, the CDR3 is TGTGCCAGCAGTTCAGCCGGGACAGGAGATGAAAAACTGTTTTTT.

The chain is built from TRBV18 and TRBJ2-3, with D maybe TRBD1 (5 bases). Germline lookup yields CDR1 KGHSH and CDR2 LQKENI. CDR3 length: 16 amino acids. Between the trimmed V and J ends, which lost 3 bases and 0 bases, there was a span of 13 bases. The chain's CDR3 is CASSPSVTGSTDTQYF. DNA for the CDR3: TGTGCCAGCTCACCGTCCGTCACAGGTAGCACAGATACGCAGTATTTT.

The chain has TRBV6-1 and TRBJ1-2; 7 bases align to TRBD1. The CDR3 extends over 20 amino acids. V lost 3 bases and J lost 1; bases outside the gene matches: 20. CDR1 and CDR2 (germline): MNHNS, SASEGT. Here the CDR3 DNA reads TGTGCCAGCAGTGACAGGTTTTTAGTTGGGGGACAGACTATTAACTATGGCTACACCTTC. Its translation is CASSDRFLVGGQTINYGYTF.

The chain has TRBV19 and TRBJ1-1, with D maybe TRBD1 (6 bases). The CDR3 sequence is 14 residues long. Germline V gives CDR1 LNHDA, CDR2 SQIVND (reference sequence). V lost 5 bases to trimming and J lost 1 base, with 11 bases between them. The CDR3 nucleotides read TGTGCCAGTAGTGCTCAACAGGGGAACACTGAAGCTTTCTTT. Translated, it gives CASSAQQGNTEAFF.

The chain carries TRBV2 and TRBJ1-5, with D maybe TRBD1 (5 bases). The CDR3 has 13 residues. Trimming removed 7 bases from V and 1 base from J, with 8 bases in between. The V gene's germline CDR1 is SNHLY and CDR2 FYNNEI. In nucleotides, the CDR3 is TGTGCCAGCAAGCGACAGAGCAATCAGCCCCAGCATTTT. As protein: CASKRQSNQPQHF.

The chain joins TRBV29-1 to TRBJ2-5; D is ambiguous. CDR1 is SQVTM and CDR2 is ANQGSEA in the germline V gene. V was pared by 4 bases and J by 1 base, with 10 bases between. CDR3 length: 13 amino acids. The CDR3 DNA sequence: TGCAGCGTTGCTCTGACAACCCAAGAGACCCAGTACTTC. It is translated as CSVALTTQETQYF.

The chain joins TRBV5-4 to TRBJ2-1, with D tentatively TRBD1 (6 bases). V was pared by 4 bases and J by 10 bases, with 15 bases between. The CDR3 covers 13 residues. The germline V gene has CDR1 SGHNT and CDR2 YYREEE (reference sequence). CDR3 DNA sequence: TGTGCCAGCAGCACTCGATCTACAGGGGAGCAGTTCTTC. Translated, it gives CASSTRSTGEQFF.

A word on this clone: A junction end diverges from the germline sequence, so it may reflect a read error. V gene TRBV5-1 combines with J gene TRBJ1-2; 10 nucleotides agree with TRBD1. The germline gives CDR1 SGHRS, CDR2 YFSETQ. The CDR3 length is 13 residues. CDR3 bases: TGCGCCAGCAGCTTCCGGGACAGGGGAGGCTACCCCTTC. This gives the protein CASSFRDRGGYPF.

J is TRBJ1-6 and V is TRBV2; TRBD1 might be the D (6 bases). Germline CDR1 and CDR2: SNHLY and FYNNEI. This CDR3 is built from 16 residues. V lost 4 bases, J lost 7 bases, and 17 bases lay in between. CDR3 region: CASSVIGGAGNSPLHF. Written as DNA, the CDR3 is TGTGCCAGCAGTGTTATTGGGGGCGCCGGGAATTCACCCCTCCACTTT.

The chain is built from TRBV18 and TRBJ1-1; D unresolved. The V gene lost 4 bases and the J gene lost 1 base, with 7 bases spanning the gap. Per the germline V gene, CDR1 is KGHSH and CDR2 is LQKENI. This CDR3 has 13 amino acids. The DNA for the CDR3 is TGTGCCAGCTCACTAGTAGAGAACACTGAAGCTTTCTTT. It specifies CASSLVENTEAFF.

In its sample, this clone was seen a few times. V is TRBV28 and J is TRBJ1-1; possibly TRBD1 for D (5 bases). Per germline, CDR1 MDHEN and CDR2 SYDVKM. The V and J ends lost 3 bases and 3 bases respectively, with 20 bases between them. This CDR3 is 17 amino acids long. This CDR3 reads CASSLNPPSTAHTEAFF. The CDR3, as DNA: TGTGCCAGCAGTTTGAACCCCCCTTCGACAGCCCACACTGAAGCTTTCTTT.

This chain links TRBV9 with TRBJ1-2, with 7 bases fitting TRBD1. Trimming at V came to 4 bases and at J to 4 bases, leaving 7 bases not matched to a gene. The CDR3 sequence is 14 residues long. The germline V gene encodes CDR1 SGDLS and CDR2 YYNGEE. CDR3 protein: CASSFGTASYGYTF. CDR3 bases: TGTGCCAGCAGCTTCGGGACAGCCTCCTATGGCTACACCTTC.

This chain connects TRBV5-3 to TRBJ2-5; no definite D call. TRBV5-3 is marked as an open reading frame, function uncertain. The CDR3 covers 13 residues. The V gene lost 4 bases and the J gene lost 3 bases, with 10 bases spanning the gap. CDR3 loop: CARSLSLEETQYF. The CDR3 bases are TGTGCCAGAAGCCTATCTTTAGAAGAGACCCAGTACTTC.

The genes are TRBV21-1 and TRBJ2-7; the table's D call of TRBD2 was not tested on the DNA. TRBV21-1 is shown as a pseudogene. CDR3 size: 11 residues. The CDR3 protein is CASTLRRRFSF. Written as DNA, the CDR3 is TGTGCCAGCACTCTACGCCGGCGGTTTTCCTTC.

Here the CDR3 reads CASSVGASDQETQYF. CDR3 nucleotide sequence: TGTGCCAGCAGCGTAGGAGCTAGCGACCAAGAGACCCAGTACTTC. The J gene is TRBJ2-5, the V gene TRBV9; D is possibly TRBD2 (6 bases). This CDR3 contains 15 residues. Germline V lookup: CDR1 SGDLS, CDR2 YYNGEE. Deletions cut 0 bases from V and 0 bases from J, with 9 bases between.

By share, this clone ranks as medium-sized (0.01 to 0.1%). This chain links TRBV25-1 with TRBJ1-2; the D gene is possibly TRBD1 (5 bases). CDR3 length: 15 amino acids. The V end was cut by 1 base, the J end by 2 bases, with 11 bases between. Looked up from germline, CDR1 is MGHDK and CDR2 is SYGVNS. The CDR3 DNA follows: TGTGCCAGCAGTGAATCTAGGCAGGGAAACTATGGCTACACCTTC. Protein sequence: CASSESRQGNYGYTF.

This clone was counted a single time. The rearrangement uses TRBV10-3 and TRBJ1-2; D may be TRBD1 (5 bases). The germline V gene has CDR1 ENHRY and CDR2 SYGVKD. The CDR3 is 12 residues long. V shed 6 bases and J shed 8 bases, with 13 bases lying between them. The CDR3 loop is CAISREVDGYTF. CDR3 DNA: TGTGCCATCAGCAGGGAGGTAGACGGCTACACCTTC.

The chain joins TRBV28 to TRBJ2-5; 14 nucleotides agree with TRBD2. CDR3 size: 17 residues. Per germline, CDR1 MDHEN and CDR2 SYDVKM. Trimming removed 3 bases from V and 5 bases from J; junction bases left unmatched: 8. Here the CDR3 reads CASSFDSGLAGAETQYF. The CDR3 nucleotides are TGTGCCAGCAGTTTCGATTCGGGACTAGCGGGGGCGGAGACCCAGTACTTC.

The rearrangement links TRBV6-5 to TRBJ1-1; D remains ambiguous. The germline V and J ends were trimmed by 5 bases and 3 bases, with 13 bases remaining between them. The CDR3 is 14 residues long. The germline V gene encodes CDR1 MNHEY and CDR2 SVGAGI. The CDR3 sequence is CASSPYLSYTEAFF. CDR3 bases: TGTGCCAGCAGTCCTTATTTGTCTTACACTGAAGCTTTCTTT.

The chain employs TRBV4-3 and TRBJ2-1, with 9 bases identical to TRBD2. Trimming cost V 3 bases and J 10 bases; bases outside gene matches: 10. Germline-derived CDR1 and CDR2 are LGHNA and YSLEER. CDR3 length: 15 amino acids. As DNA, the CDR3 is TGCGCCAGCAGCCAGGATAGCGGGGGACCTTCCGAGCAGTTCTTC. As protein: CASSQDSGGPSEQFF.

The rearrangement uses TRBV11-2 and TRBJ1-2; 9 bases match TRBD1. Trimming took 4 bases from V and 7 from J; bases not matched to a gene: 22. Germline V gene sequence: CDR1 SGHAT, CDR2 FQNNGV. The CDR3 is 19 amino acids. CDR3 bases: TGTGCCAGCAGCTACCCTGGGGGGACAGGGCCCCCAAAATTGGGTGGCTACACCTTC. Translation gives CASSYPGGTGPPKLGGYTF.

The rearrangement links TRBV6-1 to TRBJ2-2; weak D call: TRBD1 (5 bases). There are 14 residues in the CDR3. Germline-derived CDR1 and CDR2 are MNHNS and SASEGT. Trimming shortened V by 7 bases and J by 2 bases, and 11 bases separated the two germline ends. The CDR3 coding sequence is TGTGCCAGCAAGGCCAGGACAAACACCGGGGAGCTGTTTTTT. This codes for CASKARTNTGELFF.